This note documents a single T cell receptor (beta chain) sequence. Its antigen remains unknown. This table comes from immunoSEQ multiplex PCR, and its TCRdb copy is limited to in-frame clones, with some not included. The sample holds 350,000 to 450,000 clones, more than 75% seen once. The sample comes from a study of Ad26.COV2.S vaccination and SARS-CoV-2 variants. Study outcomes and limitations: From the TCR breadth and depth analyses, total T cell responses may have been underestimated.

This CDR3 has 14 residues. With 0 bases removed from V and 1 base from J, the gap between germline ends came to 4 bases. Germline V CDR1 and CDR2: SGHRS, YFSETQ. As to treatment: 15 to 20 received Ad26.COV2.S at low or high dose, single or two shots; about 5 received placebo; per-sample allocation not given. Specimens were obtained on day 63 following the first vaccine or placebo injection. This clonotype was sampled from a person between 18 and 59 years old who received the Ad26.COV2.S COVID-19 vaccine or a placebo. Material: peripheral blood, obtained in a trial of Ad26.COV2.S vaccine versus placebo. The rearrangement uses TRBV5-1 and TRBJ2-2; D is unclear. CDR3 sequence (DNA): TGCGCCAGCAGCTTGGTCAGGAACACCGGGGAGCTGTTTTTT. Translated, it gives CASSLVRNTGELFF.